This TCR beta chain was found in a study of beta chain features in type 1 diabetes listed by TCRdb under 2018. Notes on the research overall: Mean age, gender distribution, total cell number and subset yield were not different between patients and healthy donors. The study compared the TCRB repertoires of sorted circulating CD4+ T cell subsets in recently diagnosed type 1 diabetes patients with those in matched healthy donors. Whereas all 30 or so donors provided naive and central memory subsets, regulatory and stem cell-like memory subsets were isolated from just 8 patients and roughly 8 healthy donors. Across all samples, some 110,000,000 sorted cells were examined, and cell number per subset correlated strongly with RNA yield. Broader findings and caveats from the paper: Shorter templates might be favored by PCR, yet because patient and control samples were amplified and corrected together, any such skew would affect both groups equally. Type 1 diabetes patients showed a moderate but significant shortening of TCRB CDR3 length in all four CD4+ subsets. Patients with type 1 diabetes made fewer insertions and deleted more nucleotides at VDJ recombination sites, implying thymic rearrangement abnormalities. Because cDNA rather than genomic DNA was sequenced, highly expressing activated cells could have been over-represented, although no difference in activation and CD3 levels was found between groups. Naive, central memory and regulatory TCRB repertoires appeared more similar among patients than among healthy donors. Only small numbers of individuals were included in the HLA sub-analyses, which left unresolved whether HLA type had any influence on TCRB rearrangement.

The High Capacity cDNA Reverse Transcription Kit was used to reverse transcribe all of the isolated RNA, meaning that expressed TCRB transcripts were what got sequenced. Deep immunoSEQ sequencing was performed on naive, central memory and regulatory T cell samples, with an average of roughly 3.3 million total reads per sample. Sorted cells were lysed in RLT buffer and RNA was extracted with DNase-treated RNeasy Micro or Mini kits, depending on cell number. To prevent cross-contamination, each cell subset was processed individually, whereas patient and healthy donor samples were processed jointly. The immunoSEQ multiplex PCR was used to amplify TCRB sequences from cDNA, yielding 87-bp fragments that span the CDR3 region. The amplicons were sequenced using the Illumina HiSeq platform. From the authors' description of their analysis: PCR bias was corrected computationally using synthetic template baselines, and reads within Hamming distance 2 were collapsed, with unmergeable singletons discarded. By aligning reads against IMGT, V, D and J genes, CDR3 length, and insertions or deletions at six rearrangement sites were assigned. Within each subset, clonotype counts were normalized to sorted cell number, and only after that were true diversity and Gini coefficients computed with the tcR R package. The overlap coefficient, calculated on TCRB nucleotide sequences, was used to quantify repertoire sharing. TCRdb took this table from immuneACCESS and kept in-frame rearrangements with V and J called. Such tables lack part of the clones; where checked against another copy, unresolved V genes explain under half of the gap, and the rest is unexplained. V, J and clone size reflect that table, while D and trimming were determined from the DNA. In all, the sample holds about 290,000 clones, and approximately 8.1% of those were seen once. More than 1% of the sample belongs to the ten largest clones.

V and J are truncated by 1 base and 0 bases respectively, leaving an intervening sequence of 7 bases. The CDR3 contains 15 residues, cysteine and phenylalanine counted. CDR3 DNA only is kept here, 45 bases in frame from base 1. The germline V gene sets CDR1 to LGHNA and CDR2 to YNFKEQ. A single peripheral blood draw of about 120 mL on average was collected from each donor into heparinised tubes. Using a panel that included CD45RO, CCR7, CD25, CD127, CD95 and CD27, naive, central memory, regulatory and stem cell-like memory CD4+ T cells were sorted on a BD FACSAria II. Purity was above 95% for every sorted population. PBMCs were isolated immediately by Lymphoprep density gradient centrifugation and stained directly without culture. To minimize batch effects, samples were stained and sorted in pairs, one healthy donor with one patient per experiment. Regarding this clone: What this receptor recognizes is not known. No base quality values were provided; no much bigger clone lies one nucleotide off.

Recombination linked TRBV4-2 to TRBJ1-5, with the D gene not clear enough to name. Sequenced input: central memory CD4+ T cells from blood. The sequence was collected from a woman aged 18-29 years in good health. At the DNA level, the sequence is TGTGCCAGCAGCCAAGGCTTGGGTAGCAATCAGCCCCAGCATTTT. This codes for CASSQGLGSNQPQHF.